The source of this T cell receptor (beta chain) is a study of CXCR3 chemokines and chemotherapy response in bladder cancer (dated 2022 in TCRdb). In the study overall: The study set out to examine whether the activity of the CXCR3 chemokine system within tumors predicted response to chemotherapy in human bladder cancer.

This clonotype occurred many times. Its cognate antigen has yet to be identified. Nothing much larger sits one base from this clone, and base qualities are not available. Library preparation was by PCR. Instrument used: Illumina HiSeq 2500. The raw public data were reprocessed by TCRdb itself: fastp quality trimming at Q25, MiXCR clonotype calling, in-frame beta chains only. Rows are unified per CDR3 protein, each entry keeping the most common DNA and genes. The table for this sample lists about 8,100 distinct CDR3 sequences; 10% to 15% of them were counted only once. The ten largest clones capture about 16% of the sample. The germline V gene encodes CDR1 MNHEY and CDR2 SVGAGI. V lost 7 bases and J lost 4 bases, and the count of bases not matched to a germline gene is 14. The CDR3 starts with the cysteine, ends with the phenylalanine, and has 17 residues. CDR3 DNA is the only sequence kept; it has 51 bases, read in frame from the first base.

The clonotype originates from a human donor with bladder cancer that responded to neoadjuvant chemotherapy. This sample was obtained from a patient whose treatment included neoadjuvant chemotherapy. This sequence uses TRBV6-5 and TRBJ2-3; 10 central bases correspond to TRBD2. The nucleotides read TGTGCCAGCAACCCAAGGCCGGGACTAGCGTTTTCAGATACGCAGTATTTT. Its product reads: CASNPRPGLAFSDTQYF.